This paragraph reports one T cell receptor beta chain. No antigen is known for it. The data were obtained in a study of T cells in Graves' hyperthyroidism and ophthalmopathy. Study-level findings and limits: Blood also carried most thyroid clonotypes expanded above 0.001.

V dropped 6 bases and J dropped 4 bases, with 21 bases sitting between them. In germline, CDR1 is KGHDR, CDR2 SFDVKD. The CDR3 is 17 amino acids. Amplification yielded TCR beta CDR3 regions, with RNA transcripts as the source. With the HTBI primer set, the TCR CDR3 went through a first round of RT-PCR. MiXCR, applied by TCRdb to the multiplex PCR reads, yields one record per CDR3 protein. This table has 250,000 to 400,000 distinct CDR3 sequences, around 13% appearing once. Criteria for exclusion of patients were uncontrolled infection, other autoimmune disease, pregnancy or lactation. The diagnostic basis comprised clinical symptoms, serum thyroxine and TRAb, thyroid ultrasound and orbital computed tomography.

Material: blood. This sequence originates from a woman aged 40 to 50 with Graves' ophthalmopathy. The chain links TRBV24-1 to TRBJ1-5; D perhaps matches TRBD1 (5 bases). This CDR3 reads CATSKPPRTQKNQPQHF. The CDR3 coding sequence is TGTGCCACCAGTAAACCGCCTCGGACACAGAAGAATCAGCCCCAGCATTTT.